One sample yielded the 27 T cell receptor beta chains listed below, sequenced in a study of monozygotic twins with inflammatory bowel disease. Reanalyzing the 5' RACE reads, TCRdb keeps one entry per CDR3 protein, without DNA. The sample has about 450,000 distinct CDR3 sequences. The sample taken for sequencing was blood. Receptors originate from a human donor with ulcerative colitis or Crohn's disease, or a healthy co-twin of an affected twin (not recorded which).

The gene calls are TRBV9 and TRBJ1-1. The CDR3 extends over 13 amino acids. Germline V lookup: CDR1 SGDLS, CDR2 YYNGEE. CDR3 sequence reads: CASSLTVSTEAFF.

The chain is built from TRBV20-1 and TRBJ1-5. Germline CDR1 and CDR2: DFQATT and SNEGSKA (reference sequence). This CDR3 has 13 residues. The CDR3 sequence: CSARGQFNQPQHF.

V usage is TRBV2 and J usage is TRBJ1-2. This CDR3 has 12 amino acids. Per the germline V gene, CDR1 is SNHLY and CDR2 is FYNNEI. The CDR3 region is CASRQLDRGYTF. The whole variable domain, remainder taken from reference TRBV2 and TRBJ1-2, is EPEVTQTPSHQVTQMGQEVILRCVPISNHLYFYWYRQILGQKVEFLVSFYNNEISEKSEIFDDQFSVERPDGSNFTLKIRSTKLEDSAMYFCASRQLDRGYTFGSGTRLTVV.

This chain joins TRBV7-8 and TRBJ2-2; TCRdb's D gene call, TRBD1, goes unchecked for lack of DNA. The CDR3 covers 15 residues. Germline CDR1 is SGHVS and CDR2 is FQNEAQ. CDR3 loop: CASRTGTANTGELFF.

The chain combines TRBV3-1 with TRBJ2-7. Per germline, CDR1 LGHDT and CDR2 YNNKEL (reference sequence). The CDR3 length is 14 residues. This CDR3 reads CASTSVRTNFEQYF.

The J gene is TRBJ2-1, the V gene TRBV12-3 or TRBV12-4; TCRdb indicates TRBD1, and absent DNA this call remains unverified. The CDR3 length is 12 residues. CDR3 amino acids: CASSQRGGEQFF.

The CDR3 loop reads CASSQSLLAGAHNEQFF. The gene calls are TRBV4-2 and TRBJ2-1; absent DNA, TCRdb's TRBD2 call cannot be checked. The CDR3 length is 17 residues. CDR1 is LGHNA, CDR2 YNFKEQ, per germline.

This chain joins TRBV18 and TRBJ1-1; the D gene TCRdb calls, TRBD1, cannot be checked with no DNA. CDR1 is KGHSH and CDR2 is LQKENI in the germline V gene. The CDR3 is made up of 16 amino acids. This chain's CDR3 is CASSPNPTGRNTEAFF.

The chain recombines TRBV20-1 with TRBJ2-3; the D gene TCRdb calls, TRBD2, cannot be checked with no DNA. This CDR3 has 14 amino acids. Germline CDR1 and CDR2: DFQATT and SNEGSKA (reference sequence). The CDR3 reads CSATMTSGRDTQYF.

The V call is TRBV28, the J call TRBJ2-1; TCRdb calls TRBD2, which cannot be checked without DNA. The CDR3 spans 15 residues. Germline V gives CDR1 MDHEN, CDR2 SYDVKM. The CDR3 is CASTPTGTSGNEQFF.

V usage is TRBV7-2 and J usage is TRBJ2-2; the TRBD1 assignment by TCRdb is unverifiable without DNA. CDR1 and CDR2 from the germline V gene are SGHTA and FQGNSA. The CDR3 sequence is 16 residues long. The CDR3 sequence: CASSFLFGTVTGELFF.

The J gene is TRBJ2-7, the V gene TRBV25-1; as DNA is missing, the TRBD1 call by TCRdb cannot be tested. This CDR3 region has 16 residues. Per the germline V gene, CDR1 is MGHDK and CDR2 is SYGVNS. The CDR3 region is CASSERPQGTDYEQYF.

The chain links TRBV7-2 to TRBJ2-5; TCRdb gives TRBD2 as the D gene, but with no DNA this cannot be confirmed. Germline V CDR1 and CDR2: SGHTA, FQGNSA. The CDR3 is 15 amino acids. CDR3 region: CASTFLGVGAETQYF.

The V and J genes are TRBV7-9 and TRBJ2-7; checking the TCRdb D call of TRBD1 is not possible without DNA. This CDR3 contains 13 residues. Germline CDR1 reads SEHNR; CDR2 reads FQNEAQ (reference sequence). CDR3 amino acids: CASSGQGWYEQYF.

This rearrangement joins TRBV7-8 to TRBJ2-7; the D call of TRBD1 rests on TCRdb alone, since no DNA is present to check it. CDR1 SGHVS and CDR2 FQNEAQ come from the germline V gene. The CDR3 has 15 residues. CDR3: CASSLTGQGSNEQYF.

V and J are TRBV27 and TRBJ1-6. This CDR3 has 15 amino acids. Germline CDR1 and CDR2: MNHEY and SMNVEV (reference sequence). The CDR3 loop reads CASSFLQTLNSPLHF.

The V call is TRBV7-9, the J call TRBJ2-1. CDR3 length equals 12 residues. Germline V gene data show CDR1 as SEHNR and CDR2 as FQNEAQ (reference sequence). CDR3 protein: CASSFAGDEQFF.

V is TRBV5-4 and J is TRBJ2-1. Germline V gene sequence: CDR1 SGHNT, CDR2 YYREEE (reference sequence). This CDR3 region has 12 residues. This chain's CDR3 is CASSLAQDEQFF.

CDR3: CSVDPGTTYNEQFF. V and J are TRBV29-1 and TRBJ2-1; TCRdb names TRBD2, which stays unverified in the absence of DNA. Germline V gene lookup returns CDR1 SQVTM and CDR2 ANQGSEA. The CDR3 sequence is 14 residues long.

This chain joins TRBV20-1 and TRBJ2-1; TCRdb gives TRBD1 as the D gene, but with no DNA this cannot be confirmed. Germline CDR1 DFQATT, CDR2 SNEGSKA (reference sequence). The CDR3 covers 16 residues. This CDR3 reads CSARAPGVSTYNEQFF.

J is TRBJ1-1 and V is TRBV7-9; lacking DNA, the TRBD1 call made by TCRdb goes unchecked. Germline CDR1 SEHNR, CDR2 FQNEAQ (reference sequence). The CDR3 is 13 residues long. CDR3 amino acids: CALNRGGNTEAFF.

This chain links TRBV29-1 with TRBJ2-1; the TRBD1 assignment by TCRdb is unverifiable without DNA. The germline gives CDR1 SQVTM, CDR2 ANQGSEA. CDR3 length: 15 amino acids. The CDR3: CSVTKTGGYYNEQFF.

CDR3 amino acids: CASSSLKTYNEQFF. The genes are TRBV27 and TRBJ2-1. This CDR3 comprises 14 residues. Looked up from germline, CDR1 is MNHEY and CDR2 is SMNVEV (reference sequence).

Here the CDR3 reads CATRPTTDTQYF. The J gene is TRBJ2-3, the V gene TRBV10-3; TCRdb's D call, TRBD1, is unchecked because there is no DNA. The CDR3 runs to 12 residues. Germline loops: CDR1 ENHRY, CDR2 SYGVKD.

The V and J genes are TRBV18 and TRBJ1-6; absent DNA, TCRdb's TRBD1 call cannot be checked. Germline V gives CDR1 KGHSH, CDR2 LQKENI. This CDR3 comprises 16 residues. The CDR3 reads CASSPRGRTDISPLHF.

The V and J genes are TRBV12-3 or TRBV12-4 and TRBJ2-7; the TCRdb call, TRBD1, lacks DNA for checking. CDR3 length: 14 amino acids. This CDR3 reads CASSFGAGGYEQYF.

This chain links TRBV28 with TRBJ1-1; TCRdb's assignment of TRBD1 cannot be checked, as there is no DNA. This CDR3 is built from 13 residues. Germline V gene data show CDR1 as MDHEN and CDR2 as SYDVKM. The CDR3 is CASTLGPGLGAFF.